The entry that follows covers one T cell receptor beta chain sequence. The method was immunoSEQ multiplex PCR; TCRdb's version includes in-frame clones alone and lacks a portion of them. The top ten hold roughly 8.9% of the sample, which has some 73,000 clones, roughly 85% seen once. The sample originates from a study of blood T cell repertoires in COVID-19. Overall study context: Sources were T cells, B-cell-depleted T cells, or PBMCs; the material itself was cDNA or gDNA.

This TCR was sampled from a man aged 50 to 60 with COVID-19, enrolled during active disease. The sample comprised peripheral blood.

DNA for the CDR3: TGCGCCAGCAGCGAGGGGAGGACTGAAGCTTTCTTT. Amino acid sequence: CASSEGRTEAFF. V and J are TRBV5-1 and TRBJ1-1, with D possibly TRBD1 on 5 matching bases. This CDR3 contains 12 residues. Germline V gene lookup returns CDR1 SGHRS and CDR2 YFSETQ. V lost 4 bases to trimming and J lost 5 bases, with 9 bases between them.